Listed below are T cell receptor beta chains from one sample, sequenced in a study of T cell changes during pregnancy in multiple sclerosis. The repertoire was sequenced with immunoSEQ multiplex PCR; TCRdb's copy has only in-frame clones and lacks some. The data hold approximately 51,000 clones, with roughly 93% observed a single time. Sequencing was performed on peripheral blood, taken in the second trimester of pregnancy. These receptors were collected from a female donor with multiple sclerosis, enrolled in a pregnancy study. Both conserved end residues are part of each CDR3. The D gene is left open where the match is weak. Size values are once, few and many counts, or a class for expanded clones, and some rows have none.

TRBV6-5,TRBJ1-5,15,TRBD1,NA,TGTGCCAGCAGTCTCGACAGGGGGAGCAATCAGCCCCAGCATTTT,CASSLDRGSNQPQHF
TRBV5-4,TRBJ2-1,16,TRBD2,NA,TGTGCCAGCAGCTTACCGGGACTAGGGAATTTCGATGAGCAGTTCTTC,CASSLPGLGNFDEQFF
TRBV11-3,TRBJ2-2,16,TRBD2,NA,TGTGCCAGCAGCGGAGGACTAGCGGGCCCCACCGGGGAGCTGTTTTTT,CASSGGLAGPTGELFF
TRBV19,TRBJ1-5,15,TRBD1,NA,TGTGCCAGTAGTTTTAGACAGGGTGGCAATCAGCCCCAGCATTTT,CASSFRQGGNQPQHF
TRBV7-9,TRBJ2-1,14,TRBD2,NA,TGTGCCAGCAGCCGACTAGCCGGGCCCAATGAGCAGTTCTTC,CASSRLAGPNEQFF
TRBV4-3,TRBJ1-1,17,NA,NA,TGCGCCAGCAGCCAAGATATCGAGCAGGCTATGAACACTGAAGCTTTCTTT,CASSQDIEQAMNTEAFF
TRBV7-3,TRBJ1-3,13,NA,NA,TGTGCCAGCAGCTTCGGGTTCGGAAACACCATATATTTT,CASSFGFGNTIYF
TRBV7-9,TRBJ2-3,17,NA,NA,TGTGCCAGCAGCTTTGGTAACGGGGTGGCGGACACAGATACGCAGTATTTT,CASSFGNGVADTDTQYF
TRBV4-3,TRBJ2-7,15,TRBD1,NA,TGCGCCAGCAGCCAAGAAGTGACAGGGTCCTACGAGCAGTACTTC,CASSQEVTGSYEQYF
TRBV2,TRBJ1-3,15,NA,NA,TGTGCCAGCAGATCGGGGGGCCTCTCTGGAAACACCATATATTTT,CASRSGGLSGNTIYF
TRBV6-5,TRBJ2-3,15,TRBD1,NA,TGTGCCAGCAGCAAACAGGGGGCGTTGACCCATACGCAGTATTTT,CASSKQGALTHTQYF
TRBV5-4,TRBJ2-1,16,NA,NA,TGTGCCAGCAGCTTCCCCCCCCGTGGCCGTTACAATGAGCAGTTCTTC,CASSFPPRGRYNEQFF
TRBV18,TRBJ2-7,15,TRBD1,NA,TGTGCCAGCTCACCATCCGGGACAGGGAATTACGAGCAGTACTTC,CASSPSGTGNYEQYF
TRBV6-5,TRBJ2-5,16,TRBD1,few,TGTGCCAGCAGTTACCCACCGGGACAGGGGATAGGGACCCAGTACTTC,CASSYPPGQGIGTQYF
TRBV7-9,TRBJ1-2,15,NA,NA,TGTGCCAGCAGCTTAGCGCCTAGCACTAACTATGGCTACACCTTC,CASSLAPSTNYGYTF
TRBV7-3,TRBJ2-6,15,NA,NA,TGTGCCAGCAGTCCGGCGGGTCCTGGGGCCAACGTCCTGACTTTC,CASSPAGPGANVLTF
TRBV28,TRBJ1-2,14,TRBD1,NA,TGTGCCAGCAGTACCGGGACAGCCAACTATGGCTACACCTTC,CASSTGTANYGYTF
TRBV7-9,TRBJ1-4,15,NA,NA,TGTGCCAGCAGCCCAGGGCCCGTAACTAATGAAAAACTGTTTTTT,CASSPGPVTNEKLFF
TRBV30,TRBJ2-4,12,TRBD1,NA,TGTGCTTCTACAGGGGGCAGGAACATTCAGTACTTC,CASTGGRNIQYF
TRBV25-1,TRBJ1-2,11,NA,NA,TGTGCCAGCAGTGAAGAGTATGGCTACACCTTC,CASSEEYGYTF
TRBV29-1,TRBJ2-7,14,TRBD1,NA,TGCAGCGTTGGACTGGGACAGGGTAGGATCGAGCAGTACTTC,CSVGLGQGRIEQYF
TRBV28,TRBJ1-4,14,TRBD1,NA,TGTGCCAGCAGTTCGGACAGGCTTAATGAAAAACTGTTTTTT,CASSSDRLNEKLFF
TRBV19,TRBJ2-5,14,TRBD2,once,TGTGCCAGTAGGGCCGGGGGGACCCAAGAGACCCAGTACTTC,CASRAGGTQETQYF
TRBV18,TRBJ1-1,17,TRBD1,NA,TGTGCCAGCTCACCACCGGTGGGACAGGGGAATACCACTGAAGCTTTCTTT,CASSPPVGQGNTTEAFF
TRBV5-1,TRBJ2-1,16,NA,NA,TGCGCCAGCAGCTTGTTATGGCAGGATCCCTACAATGAGCAGTTCTTC,CASSLLWQDPYNEQFF
TRBV7-2,TRBJ2-5,15,TRBD2,NA,TGTGCCAGCAGCAATCTAGCGGGAGGTCGAGAGACCCAGTACTTC,CASSNLAGGRETQYF